The clone carrying this T cell receptor (beta chain) came up once. Assay: immunoSEQ multiplex PCR; the TCRdb copy retains only in-frame clones and omits some. The sample includes under 65,000 clones, more than 75% of them seen just once. This sample stems from a study of radiotherapy plus CTLA-4 blockade in lung cancer. V was clipped by 4 bases and J by 7 bases, with 11 bases between them. This CDR3 has 12 residues. CDR1 is SGHKS and CDR2 is YYEKEE in the germline V gene (reference sequence). The clonotype originates from a human donor with non-small cell lung cancer who had a complete response to radiotherapy plus ipilimumab. Sequencing used peripheral blood, obtained from a patient treated with radiotherapy plus ipilimumab. This chain connects TRBV5-5 to TRBJ1-1; no reliable D call. The CDR3 DNA follows: TGTGCCAGCAGCCAGTCGCAGATTGAAGCTTTCTTT. As protein: CASSQSQIEAFF.